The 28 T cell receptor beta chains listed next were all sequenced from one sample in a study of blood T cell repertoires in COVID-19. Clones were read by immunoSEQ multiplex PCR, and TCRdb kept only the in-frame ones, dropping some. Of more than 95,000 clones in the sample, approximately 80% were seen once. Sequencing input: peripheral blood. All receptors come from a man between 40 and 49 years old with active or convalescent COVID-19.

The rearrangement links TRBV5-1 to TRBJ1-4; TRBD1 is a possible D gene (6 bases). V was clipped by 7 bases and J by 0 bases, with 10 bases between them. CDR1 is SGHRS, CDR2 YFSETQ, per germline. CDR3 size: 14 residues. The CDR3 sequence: CASATGPTNEKLFF. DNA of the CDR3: TGCGCCAGCGCCACAGGGCCAACTAATGAAAAACTGTTTTTT.

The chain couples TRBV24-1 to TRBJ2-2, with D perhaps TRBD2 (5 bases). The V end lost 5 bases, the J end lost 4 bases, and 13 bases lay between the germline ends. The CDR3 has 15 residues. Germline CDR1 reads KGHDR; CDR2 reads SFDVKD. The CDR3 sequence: CATSGVSGGTGELFF. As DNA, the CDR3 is TGTGCCACCAGTGGAGTCAGCGGTGGCACCGGGGAGCTGTTTTTT.

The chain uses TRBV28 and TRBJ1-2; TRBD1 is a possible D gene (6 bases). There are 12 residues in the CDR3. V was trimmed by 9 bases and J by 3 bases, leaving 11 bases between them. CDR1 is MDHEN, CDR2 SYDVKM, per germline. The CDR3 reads CASLQGHYGYTF. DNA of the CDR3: TGTGCCAGTTTACAGGGCCACTATGGCTACACCTTC.

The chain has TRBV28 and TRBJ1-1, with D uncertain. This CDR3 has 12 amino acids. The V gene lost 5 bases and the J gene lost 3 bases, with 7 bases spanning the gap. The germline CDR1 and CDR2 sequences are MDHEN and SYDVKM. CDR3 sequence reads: CASSIRDTEAFF. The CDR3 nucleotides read TGTGCCAGCAGTATTCGGGACACTGAAGCTTTCTTT.

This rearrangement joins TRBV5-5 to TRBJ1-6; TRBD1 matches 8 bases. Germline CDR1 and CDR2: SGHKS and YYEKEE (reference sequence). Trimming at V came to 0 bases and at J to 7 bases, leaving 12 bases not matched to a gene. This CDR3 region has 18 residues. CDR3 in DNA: TGTGCCAGCAGCTTGGCCGGGGCAGGGGGCGCTTCGAATTCACCCCTCCACTTT. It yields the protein CASSLAGAGGASNSPLHF.

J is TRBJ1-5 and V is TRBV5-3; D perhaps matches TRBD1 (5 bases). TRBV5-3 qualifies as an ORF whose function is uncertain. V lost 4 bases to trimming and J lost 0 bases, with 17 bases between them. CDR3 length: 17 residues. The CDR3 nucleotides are TGTGCCAGAAGCACCCCTCCTTCCGACAGTAGCAATCAGCCCCAGCATTTT. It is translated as CARSTPPSDSSNQPQHF.

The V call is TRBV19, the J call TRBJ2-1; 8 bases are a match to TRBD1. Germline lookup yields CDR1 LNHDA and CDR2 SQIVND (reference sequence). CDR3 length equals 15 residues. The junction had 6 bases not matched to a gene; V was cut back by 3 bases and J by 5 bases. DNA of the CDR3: TGTGCCAGTAGTATGGGACAGGCGGCCAACAATGAGCAGTTCTTC. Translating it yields CASSMGQAANNEQFF.

The CDR3 bases are TGTGCCAGCAGCGCAGAAGGGGCGAAGACAGTCACAGATACGCAGTATTTT. It yields the protein CASSAEGAKTVTDTQYF. V gene TRBV9 combines with J gene TRBJ2-3, with D perhaps matching TRBD1 (5 bases). The CDR3 is made up of 17 amino acids. Germline CDR1 and CDR2: SGDLS and YYNGEE. V was trimmed by 3 bases and J by 2 bases, leaving 19 bases between them.

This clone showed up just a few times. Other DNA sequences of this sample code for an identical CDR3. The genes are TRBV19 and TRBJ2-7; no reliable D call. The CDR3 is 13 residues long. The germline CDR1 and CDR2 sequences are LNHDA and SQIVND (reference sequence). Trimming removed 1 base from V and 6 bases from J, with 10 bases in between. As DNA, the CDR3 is TGTGCCAGTAGTATAGGTCAGGTTGGCGAGCAGTACTTC. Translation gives CASSIGQVGEQYF.

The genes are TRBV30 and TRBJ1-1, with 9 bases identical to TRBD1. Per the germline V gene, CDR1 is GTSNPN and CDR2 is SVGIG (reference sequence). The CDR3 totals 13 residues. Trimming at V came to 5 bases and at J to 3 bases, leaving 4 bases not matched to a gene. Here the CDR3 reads CAWGTGLDTEAFF. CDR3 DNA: TGTGCCTGGGGGACAGGGCTGGACACTGAAGCTTTCTTT.

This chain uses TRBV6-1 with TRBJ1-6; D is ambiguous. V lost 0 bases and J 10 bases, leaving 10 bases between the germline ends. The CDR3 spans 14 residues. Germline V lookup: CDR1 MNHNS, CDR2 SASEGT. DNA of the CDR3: TGTGCCAGCAGTGAAGCTACACCCCCCTCACCCCTCCACTTT. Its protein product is CASSEATPPSPLHF.

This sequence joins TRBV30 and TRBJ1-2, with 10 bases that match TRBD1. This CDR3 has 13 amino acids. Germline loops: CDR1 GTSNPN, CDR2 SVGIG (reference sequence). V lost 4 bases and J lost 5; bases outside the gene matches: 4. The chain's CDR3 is CAWMTGGAYGYTF. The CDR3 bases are TGTGCCTGGATGACAGGGGGCGCTTATGGCTACACCTTC.

CDR3: CASSFSGQAGAQHF. Written as DNA, the CDR3 is TGTGCCAGCAGCTTCTCGGGACAGGCCGGAGCCCAGCATTTT. V and J are TRBV11-2 and TRBJ1-5; TRBD1 matches at 8 bases. The V segment lost 3 bases and the J segment 11 bases; nucleotides outside the gene matches: 9. The germline gives CDR1 SGHAT, CDR2 FQNNGV. The CDR3 runs to 14 residues.

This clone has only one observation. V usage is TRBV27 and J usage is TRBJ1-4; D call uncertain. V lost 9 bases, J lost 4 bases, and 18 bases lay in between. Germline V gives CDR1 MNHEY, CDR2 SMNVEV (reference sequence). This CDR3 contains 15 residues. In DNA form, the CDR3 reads TGTGCCAGGGTTTGGGCGGGGTCGTATAATGAAAAACTGTTTTTT. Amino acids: CARVWAGSYNEKLFF.

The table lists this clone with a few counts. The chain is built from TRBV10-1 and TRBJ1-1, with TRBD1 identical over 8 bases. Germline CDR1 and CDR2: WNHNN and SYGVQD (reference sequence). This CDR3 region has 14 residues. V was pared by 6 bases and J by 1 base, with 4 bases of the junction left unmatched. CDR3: CASSPGTGNTEAFF. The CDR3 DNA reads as TGCGCCAGCAGCCCCGGGACAGGGAACACTGAAGCTTTCTTT.

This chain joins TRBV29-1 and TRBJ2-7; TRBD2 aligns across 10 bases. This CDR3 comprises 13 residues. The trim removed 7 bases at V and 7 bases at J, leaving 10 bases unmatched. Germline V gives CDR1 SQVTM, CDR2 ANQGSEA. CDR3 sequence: CSANLAGVGEQYF. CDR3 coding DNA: TGCAGCGCTAACCTAGCGGGGGTAGGGGAGCAGTACTTC.

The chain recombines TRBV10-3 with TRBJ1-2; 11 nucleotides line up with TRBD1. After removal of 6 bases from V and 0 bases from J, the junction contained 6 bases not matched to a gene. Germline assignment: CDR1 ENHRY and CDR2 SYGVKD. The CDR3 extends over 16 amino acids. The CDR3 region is CAISGTGGMTNYGYTF. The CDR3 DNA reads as TGTGCCATCAGCGGGACAGGGGGTATGACTAACTATGGCTACACCTTC.

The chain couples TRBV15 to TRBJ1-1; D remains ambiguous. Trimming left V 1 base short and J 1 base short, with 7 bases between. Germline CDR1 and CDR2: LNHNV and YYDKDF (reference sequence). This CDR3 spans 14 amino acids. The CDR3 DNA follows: TGTGCCACCAGCAGAGTAGGGAGGAACACTGAAGCTTTCTTT. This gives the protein CATSRVGRNTEAFF.

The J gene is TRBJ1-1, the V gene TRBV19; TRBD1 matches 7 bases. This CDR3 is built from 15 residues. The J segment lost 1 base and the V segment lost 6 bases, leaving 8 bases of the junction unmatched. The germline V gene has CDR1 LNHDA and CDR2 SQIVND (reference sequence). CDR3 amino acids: CASRGQLLWNTEAFF. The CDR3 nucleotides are TGTGCCAGTAGGGGACAGCTCCTATGGAACACTGAAGCTTTCTTT.

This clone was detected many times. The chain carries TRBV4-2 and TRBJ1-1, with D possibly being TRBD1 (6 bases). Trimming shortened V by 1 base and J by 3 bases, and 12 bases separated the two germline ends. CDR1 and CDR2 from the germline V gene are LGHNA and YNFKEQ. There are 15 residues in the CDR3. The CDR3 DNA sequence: TGTGCCAGCAGCCAAGGGACAGAACTACACACTGAAGCTTTCTTT. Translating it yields CASSQGTELHTEAFF.

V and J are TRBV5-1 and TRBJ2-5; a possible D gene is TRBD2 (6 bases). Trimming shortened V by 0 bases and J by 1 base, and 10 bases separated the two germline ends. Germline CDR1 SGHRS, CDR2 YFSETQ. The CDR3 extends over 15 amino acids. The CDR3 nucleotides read TGCGCCAGCAGCTTGGGGTCGGGGGTCCAAGAGACCCAGTACTTC. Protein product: CASSLGSGVQETQYF.

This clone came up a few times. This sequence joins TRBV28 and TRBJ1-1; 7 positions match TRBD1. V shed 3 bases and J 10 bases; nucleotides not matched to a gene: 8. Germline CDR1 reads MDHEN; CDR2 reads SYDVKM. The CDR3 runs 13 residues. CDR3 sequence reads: CASSLGQIRVAFF. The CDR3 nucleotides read TGTGCCAGCAGTTTGGGACAGATTAGGGTAGCTTTCTTT. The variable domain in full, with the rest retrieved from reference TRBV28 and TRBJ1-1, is DVKVTQSSRYLVKRTGEKVFLECVQDMDHENMFWYRQDPGLGLRLIYFSYDVKMKEKGDIPEGYSVSREKKERFSLILESASTNQTSMYLCASSLGQIRVAFFGQGTRLTVV.

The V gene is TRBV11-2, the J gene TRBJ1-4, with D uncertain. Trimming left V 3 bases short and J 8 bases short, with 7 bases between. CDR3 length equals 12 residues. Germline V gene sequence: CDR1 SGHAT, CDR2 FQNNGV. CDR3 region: CASSFGDEKLFF. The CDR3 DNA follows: TGTGCCAGCAGCTTCGGAGACGAAAAACTGTTTTTT. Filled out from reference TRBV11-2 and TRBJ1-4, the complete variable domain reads EAGVAQSPRYKIIEKRQSVAFWCNPISGHATLYWYQQILGQGPKLLIQFQNNGVVDDSQLPKDRFSAERLKGVDSTLKIQPAKLEDSAVYLCASSFGDEKLFFGSGTQLSVL.

The CDR3 loop reads CASRQGTNEQYF. The CDR3 bases are TGTGCCAGCCGCCAGGGGACTAACGAGCAGTACTTC. The V gene is TRBV28, the J gene TRBJ2-7; D may be TRBD2 (7 bases). V was pared by 8 bases and J by 5 bases, with 13 bases between. The germline gives CDR1 MDHEN, CDR2 SYDVKM. CDR3 length: 12 residues.

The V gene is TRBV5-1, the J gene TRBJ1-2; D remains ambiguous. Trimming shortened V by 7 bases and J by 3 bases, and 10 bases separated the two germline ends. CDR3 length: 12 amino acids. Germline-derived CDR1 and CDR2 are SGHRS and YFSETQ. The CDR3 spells CASGPTDYGYTF. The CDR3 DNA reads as TGCGCCAGCGGTCCCACAGACTATGGCTACACCTTC.

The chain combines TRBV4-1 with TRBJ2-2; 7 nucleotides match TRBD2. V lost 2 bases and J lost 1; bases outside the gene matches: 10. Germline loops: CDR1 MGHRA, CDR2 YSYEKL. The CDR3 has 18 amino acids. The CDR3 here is CASSQRASSSGNTGELFF. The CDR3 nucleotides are TGCGCCAGCAGCCAACGTGCGTCGTCTAGCGGGAACACCGGGGAGCTGTTTTTT.

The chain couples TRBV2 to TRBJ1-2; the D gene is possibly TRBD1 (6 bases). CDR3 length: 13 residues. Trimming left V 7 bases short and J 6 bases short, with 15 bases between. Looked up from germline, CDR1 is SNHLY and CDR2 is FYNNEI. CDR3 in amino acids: CASNQQGSDGYTF. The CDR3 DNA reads TGTGCCAGCAATCAACAGGGAAGTGATGGCTACACCTTC.

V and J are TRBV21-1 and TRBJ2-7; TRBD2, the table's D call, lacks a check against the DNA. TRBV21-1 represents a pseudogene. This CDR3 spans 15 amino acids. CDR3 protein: CASSTSLRSRDRGFF. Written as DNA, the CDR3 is TGTGCCAGCAGTACTTCCCTTCGGAGCAGAGATCGGGGATTCTTC.